This T cell receptor beta chain emerged from a study of technical replicates of blood from a few donors. The protocol was immunoSEQ multiplex PCR, while the TCRdb copy is restricted to in-frame clones and leaves out a portion. The top ten clones hold under 0.4% of a sample with about 80,000 clones, around 94% of them seen once. The CDR3 has 13 amino acids. CDR1 is SGHAT and CDR2 is FQNNGV in the germline V gene. V was clipped by 3 bases and J by 1 base, with 7 bases between them. This receptor was taken from a human donor in good health. Sequencing was carried out using T cells isolated from PBMCs. The chain carries TRBV11-2 and TRBJ2-7; D possibly corresponds to TRBD2 (6 bases). CDR3 residues: CASSLAGSYEQYF. The CDR3, as DNA: TGTGCCAGCAGCTTGGCGGGATCCTACGAGCAGTACTTC.